This note documents a single TCR beta chain sequence. Study processing details: Reference gene primer amplification in the assay estimated nucleated cell counts. Assay used: immunoSEQ multiplex PCR; TCRdb lists only in-frame clones, some missing. V and J calls and clone size are given by that table; D and trimming were obtained from the DNA. This table holds approximately 300,000 clones, more than 75% found once. Participant-given clinical history determined each cohort assignment. Symptom resolution, clearance, or two negative PCRs marked the recovered donors of Cohort 3. This entry comes from a study of blood T cell repertoires in COVID-19. The CDR3 totals 13 residues. V lost 6 bases and J lost 12, with 20 bases in between. Germline CDR1 SNHLY, CDR2 FYNNEI.

The chain joins TRBV2 to TRBJ1-1; a possible D gene is TRBD1 (5 bases). This receptor was identified in a man aged 60-69 years who had recovered from COVID-19. What was sequenced was PBMCs or T cells enriched from blood (not recorded which). DNA of the CDR3: TGTGCCAGCAGGCCGGGAGGACCTAGGGGACCTTTCTTT. Translation gives CASRPGGPRGPFF. Full variable domain (missing parts from reference TRBV2 and TRBJ1-1): EPEVTQTPSHQVTQMGQEVILRCVPISNHLYFYWYRQILGQKVEFLVSFYNNEISEKSEIFDDQFSVERPDGSNFTLKIRSTKLEDSAMYFCASRPGGPRGPFFGQGTRLTVV.